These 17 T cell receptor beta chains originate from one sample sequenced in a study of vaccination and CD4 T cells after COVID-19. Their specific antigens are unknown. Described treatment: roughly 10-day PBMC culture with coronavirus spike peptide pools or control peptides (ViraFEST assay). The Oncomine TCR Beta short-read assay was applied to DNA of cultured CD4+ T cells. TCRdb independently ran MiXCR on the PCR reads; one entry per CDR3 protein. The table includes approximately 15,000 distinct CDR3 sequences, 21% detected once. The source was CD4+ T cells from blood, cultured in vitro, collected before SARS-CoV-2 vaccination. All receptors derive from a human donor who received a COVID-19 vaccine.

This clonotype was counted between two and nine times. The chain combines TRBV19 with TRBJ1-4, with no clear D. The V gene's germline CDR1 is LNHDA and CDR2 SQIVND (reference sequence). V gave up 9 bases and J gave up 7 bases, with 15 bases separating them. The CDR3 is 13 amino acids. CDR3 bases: TGTGCCAGCATCGGAAGGGTCGGTGAAAAACTGTTTTTT. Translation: CASIGRVGEKLFF.

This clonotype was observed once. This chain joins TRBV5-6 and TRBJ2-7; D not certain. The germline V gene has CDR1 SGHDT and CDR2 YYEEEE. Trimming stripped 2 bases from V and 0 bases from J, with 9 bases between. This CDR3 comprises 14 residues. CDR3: CASSLFGNSYEQYF. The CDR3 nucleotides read TGTGCCAGCAGCTTATTCGGAAACTCCTACGAGCAGTACTTC. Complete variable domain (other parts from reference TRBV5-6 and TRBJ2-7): DAGVTQSPTHLIKTRGQQVTLRCSPKSGHDTVSWYQQALGQGPQFIFQYYEEEERQRGNFPDRFSGHQFPNYSSELNVNALLLGDSALYLCASSLFGNSYEQYFGPGTRLTVT.

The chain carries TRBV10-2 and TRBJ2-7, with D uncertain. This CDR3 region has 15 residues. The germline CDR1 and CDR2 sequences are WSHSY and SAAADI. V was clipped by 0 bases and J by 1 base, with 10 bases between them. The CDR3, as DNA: TGCGCCAGCAGTGAGTCCACAGAGAGGTCCTACGAGCAGTACTTC. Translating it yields CASSESTERSYEQYF.

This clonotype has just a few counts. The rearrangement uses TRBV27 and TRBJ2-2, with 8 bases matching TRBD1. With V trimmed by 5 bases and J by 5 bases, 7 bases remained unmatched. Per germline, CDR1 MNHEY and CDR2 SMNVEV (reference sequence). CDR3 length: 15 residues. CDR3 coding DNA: TGTGCCAGCAGTCCACGACAGGGGTGGACCGGGGAGCTGTTTTTT. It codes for CASSPRQGWTGELFF.

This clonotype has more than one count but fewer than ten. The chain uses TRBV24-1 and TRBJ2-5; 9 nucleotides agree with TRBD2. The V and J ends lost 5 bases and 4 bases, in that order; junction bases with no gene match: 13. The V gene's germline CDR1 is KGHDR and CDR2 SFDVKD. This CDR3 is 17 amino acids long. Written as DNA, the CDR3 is TGTGCCACCAGTGCCGTGGTAGCGGGGGTGCAAGGAGAGACCCAGTACTTC. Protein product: CATSAVVAGVQGETQYF.

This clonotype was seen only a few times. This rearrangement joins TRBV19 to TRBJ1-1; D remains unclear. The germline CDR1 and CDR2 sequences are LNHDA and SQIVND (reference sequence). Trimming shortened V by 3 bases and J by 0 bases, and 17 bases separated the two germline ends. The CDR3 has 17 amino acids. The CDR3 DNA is TGTGCCAGTAGTATCCGGCCGGGGAGGTCATTGAACACTGAAGCTTTCTTT. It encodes CASSIRPGRSLNTEAFF.

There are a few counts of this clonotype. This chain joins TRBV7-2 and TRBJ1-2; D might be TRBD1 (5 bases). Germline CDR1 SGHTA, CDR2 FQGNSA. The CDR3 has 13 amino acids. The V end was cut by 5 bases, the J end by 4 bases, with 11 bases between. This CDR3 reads CASSPRQSYGYTF. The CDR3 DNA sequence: TGTGCCAGCAGCCCCCGACAGTCCTATGGCTACACCTTC.

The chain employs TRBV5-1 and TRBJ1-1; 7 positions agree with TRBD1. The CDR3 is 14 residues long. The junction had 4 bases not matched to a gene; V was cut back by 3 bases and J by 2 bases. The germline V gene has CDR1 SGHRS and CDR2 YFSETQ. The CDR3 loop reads CASSWGTANTEAFF. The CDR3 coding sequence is TGCGCCAGCAGCTGGGGGACAGCAAACACTGAAGCTTTCTTT.

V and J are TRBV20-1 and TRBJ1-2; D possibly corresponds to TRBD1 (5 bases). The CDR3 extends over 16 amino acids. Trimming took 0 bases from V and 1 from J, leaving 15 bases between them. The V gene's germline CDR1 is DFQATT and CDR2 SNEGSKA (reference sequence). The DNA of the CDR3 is TGCAGTGCTAGAGACCTAGGGGCGACTGATAACTATGGCTACACCTTC. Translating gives CSARDLGATDNYGYTF.

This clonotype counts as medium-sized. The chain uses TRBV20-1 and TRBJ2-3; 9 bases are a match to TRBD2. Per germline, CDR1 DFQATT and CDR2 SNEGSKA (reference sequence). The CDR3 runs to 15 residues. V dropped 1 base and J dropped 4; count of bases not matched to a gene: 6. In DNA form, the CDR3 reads TGCAGTGCTAGAGTTCCAGCGGGGGGTGCAGATACGCAGTATTTT. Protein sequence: CSARVPAGGADTQYF.

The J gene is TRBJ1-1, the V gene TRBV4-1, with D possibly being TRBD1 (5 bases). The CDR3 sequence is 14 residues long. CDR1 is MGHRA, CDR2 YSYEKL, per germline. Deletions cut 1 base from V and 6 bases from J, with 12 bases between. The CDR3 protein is CASSQVGRAPEAFF. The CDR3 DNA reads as TGCGCCAGCAGCCAAGTCGGCAGGGCCCCTGAAGCTTTCTTT.

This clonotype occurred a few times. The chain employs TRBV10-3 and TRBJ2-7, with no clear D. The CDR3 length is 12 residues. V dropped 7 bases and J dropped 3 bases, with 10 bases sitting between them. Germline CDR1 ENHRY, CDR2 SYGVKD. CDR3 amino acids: CAITAQNYEQYF. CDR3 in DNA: TGTGCCATCACTGCACAGAACTACGAGCAGTACTTC.

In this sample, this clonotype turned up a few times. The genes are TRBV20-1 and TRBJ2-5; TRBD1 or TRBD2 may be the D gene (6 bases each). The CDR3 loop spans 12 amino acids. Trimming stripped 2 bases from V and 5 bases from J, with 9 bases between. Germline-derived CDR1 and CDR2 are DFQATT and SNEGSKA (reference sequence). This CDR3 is CSARRGVETQYF. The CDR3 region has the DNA TGCAGTGCTAGAAGGGGGGTTGAGACCCAGTACTTC.

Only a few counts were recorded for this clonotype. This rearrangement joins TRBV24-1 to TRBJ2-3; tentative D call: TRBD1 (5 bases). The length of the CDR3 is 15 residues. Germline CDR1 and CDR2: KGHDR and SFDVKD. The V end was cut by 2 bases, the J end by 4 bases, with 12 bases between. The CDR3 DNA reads TGTGCCACCAGTGATTCCGCAGGGAATCCAGATACGCAGTATTTT. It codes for CATSDSAGNPDTQYF.

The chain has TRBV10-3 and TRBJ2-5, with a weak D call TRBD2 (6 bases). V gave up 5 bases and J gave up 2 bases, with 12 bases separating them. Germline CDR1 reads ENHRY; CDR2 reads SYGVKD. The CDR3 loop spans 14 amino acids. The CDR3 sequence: CAISRAAGQETQYF. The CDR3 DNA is TGTGCCATCAGTCGAGCGGCGGGGCAAGAGACCCAGTACTTC.

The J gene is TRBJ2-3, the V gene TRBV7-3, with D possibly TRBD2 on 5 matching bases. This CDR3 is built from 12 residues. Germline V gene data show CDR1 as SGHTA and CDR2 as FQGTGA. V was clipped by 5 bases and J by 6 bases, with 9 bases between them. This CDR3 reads CASSPGGDTQYF. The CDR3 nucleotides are TGTGCCAGCAGCCCGGGCGGGGATACGCAGTATTTT.

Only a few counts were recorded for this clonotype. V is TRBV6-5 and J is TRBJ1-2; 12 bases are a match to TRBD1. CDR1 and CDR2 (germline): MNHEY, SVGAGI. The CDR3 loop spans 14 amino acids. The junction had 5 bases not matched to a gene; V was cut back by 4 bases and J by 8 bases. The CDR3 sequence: CASSSGQGAEGYTF. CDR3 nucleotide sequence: TGTGCCAGCAGTTCGGGACAGGGGGCGGAGGGCTACACCTTC.